This T cell receptor (beta chain) was retrieved from a study of T cell responses to AZD1222 COVID-19 vaccine. TCRdb's copy holds only in-frame clones and misses some; the assay was immunoSEQ multiplex PCR. This table holds 210,000 or so clones, about 92% found once. The CDR3 is made up of 14 amino acids. J lost 7 bases, V lost 2 bases, and 1 base had no gene match. Germline V gene data show CDR1 as MNHEY and CDR2 as SVGAGI. As to this clone: What it binds is not known.

General study results and limits: Donor demographics were predominantly white British with a female majority; clonal diversity may be underestimated. Mapped onto spike, vaccine-associated CD4 TCRs spanned it and were dominant at 160-218 and 743-854. Baseline antibody screening turned up just a handful of seropositive AZD1222 recipients.

The chain joins TRBV6-5 to TRBJ1-4; 10 bases fit TRBD1. The sequenced sample was peripheral blood, obtained on day 0 of MenACWY control vaccination. This TCR came from an adult in good health. The CDR3 bases are TGTGCCAGCAGTTACCGGACAGGGGGTGAAAAACTGTTTTTT. Protein sequence: CASSYRTGGEKLFF.